This T cell receptor beta chain was captured in a study of blood T cell repertoires in COVID-19. Per the original methods: Cell counts per sample came from amplifying reference gene primers. Profiling relied on immunoSEQ multiplex PCR, and the TCRdb table lists in-frame clones only, not all of them. V and J calls and clone size are those listed in that table; D and trimming were worked out from the DNA. Among 300,000 to 400,000 clones listed, 80% to 90% were seen once. The V gene lost 4 bases and the J gene lost 10 bases, with 16 bases spanning the gap. Germline CDR1 reads KGHSH; CDR2 reads LQKENI. The CDR3 covers 13 residues.

This TCR came from a woman between 40 and 50 years old with acute COVID-19. The chain is built from TRBV18 and TRBJ1-1; possibly TRBD1 for D (6 bases). Sequenced sample: PBMCs or T cells enriched from blood (not recorded which). CDR3 protein: CASSRLQGGGAFF. CDR3 DNA sequence: TGTGCCAGCTCACGATTACAGGGCGGGGGAGCTTTCTTT.